Presented here are 25 T cell receptor beta chains from one specimen sequenced in a study of Ad26.COV2.S vaccination and SARS-CoV-2 variants. Noted treatment: about 20 received Ad26.COV2.S at low or high dose, single or two shots; about 5 received placebo; per-sample allocation not given. The investigators took samples on day 63 after the first vaccine or placebo injection. Libraries were prepared by immunoSEQ multiplex PCR; TCRdb keeps only in-frame clonotypes and omits some of them. Of roughly 350,000 clones listed, around 89% are singletons. The specimen was peripheral blood, collected in a trial of Ad26.COV2.S vaccine versus placebo. These receptors were obtained from a person aged 18 to 59 who received the Ad26.COV2.S COVID-19 vaccine or a placebo.

The V gene is TRBV7-3, the J gene TRBJ2-2; possible D gene TRBD2, 6 bases. V was pared by 4 bases and J by 0 bases, with 12 bases between. From germline, CDR1 is SGHTA and CDR2 FQGTGA. This CDR3 is 16 amino acids long. CDR3 residues: CASSSLGGSNTGELFF. CDR3 sequence (DNA): TGTGCCAGCAGCTCCCTCGGGGGATCGAACACCGGGGAGCTGTTTTTT.

This clone was detected once. The J gene is TRBJ2-7, the V gene TRBV5-6; the D is unclear. Deletions cut 5 bases from V and 4 bases from J, with 13 bases between. Looked up from germline, CDR1 is SGHDT and CDR2 is YYEEEE. The CDR3 has 13 amino acids. The CDR3 sequence is CASSIISSYEQYF. The CDR3 DNA follows: TGTGCCAGCAGTATCATTAGCAGTTACGAGCAGTACTTC.

This clone was observed a single time. The gene calls are TRBV7-9 and TRBJ1-4; D not resolved. Germline V lookup: CDR1 SEHNR, CDR2 FQNEAQ (reference sequence). Trimming pared 1 base from V and 11 bases from J, leaving 14 bases between. This CDR3 has 14 residues. The CDR3 DNA reads TGTGCCAGCAGCTTAGAGGTTGACACTGGGAAACTGTTTTTT. Translating gives CASSLEVDTGKLFF.

The chain couples TRBV9 to TRBJ2-3; D possibly matches TRBD1 or TRBD2 (5 bases each). CDR1 and CDR2 (germline): SGDLS, YYNGEE. The CDR3 consists of 14 residues. V was clipped by 3 bases and J by 7 bases, with 15 bases between them. This CDR3 is CASSDGYGANTQYF. CDR3 nucleotides: TGTGCCAGCAGCGATGGATACGGGGCGAATACGCAGTATTTT.

This clone was recorded at least ten times. This sample includes further DNA sequences coding for the same CDR3. V gene TRBV20-1 combines with J gene TRBJ1-2; the D is unclear. This CDR3 has 10 residues. Germline assignment: CDR1 DFQATT and CDR2 SNEGSKA (reference sequence). V lost 2 bases to trimming and J lost 4 bases, with 2 bases between them. CDR3 region: CSARSYGYTF. The CDR3, as DNA: TGCAGTGCTAGAAGCTATGGCTACACCTTC.

This clone was seen only once. This rearrangement joins TRBV29-1 to TRBJ1-2; no definite D call. The CDR3 length is 13 residues. Trimming removed 4 bases from V and 1 base from J, with 10 bases in between. Germline V CDR1 and CDR2: SQVTM, ANQGSEA. CDR3 protein: CSVVGRINYGYTF. The CDR3 DNA reads as TGCAGCGTTGTAGGCAGAATTAACTATGGCTACACCTTC.

The chain employs TRBV2 and TRBJ2-2, with a tentative D call TRBD1 (6 bases). V lost 7 bases and J 6 bases, leaving 12 bases between the germline ends. The CDR3 consists of 13 residues. Germline CDR1 is SNHLY and CDR2 is FYNNEI. The CDR3 reads CASNAGVAGELFF. The CDR3 DNA follows: TGTGCCAGCAATGCAGGGGTAGCCGGGGAGCTGTTTTTT.

The V gene is TRBV11-2, the J gene TRBJ1-4, with D perhaps TRBD1 (5 bases). V was trimmed by 4 bases and J by 0 bases, leaving 21 bases between them. Germline CDR1 is SGHAT and CDR2 is FQNNGV. The length of the CDR3 is 19 residues. The CDR3 DNA reads as TGTGCCAGCAGCTCCTACCGGGACGGTCGGCTAACAACTAATGAAAAACTGTTTTTT. Translating gives CASSSYRDGRLTTNEKLFF.

The chain combines TRBV7-3 with TRBJ2-1, with TRBD1 as a possible D gene (5 bases). The CDR3 totals 14 residues. Per germline, CDR1 SGHTA and CDR2 FQGTGA. Trimming took 4 bases from V and 8 from J, leaving 15 bases between them. CDR3 in amino acids: CASSSPGMIHEQFF. The CDR3 DNA follows: TGTGCCAGCAGCTCCCCAGGGATGATCCATGAGCAGTTCTTC. The variable domain in full, with the rest retrieved from reference TRBV7-3 and TRBJ2-1, is GAGVSQTPSNKVTEKGKYVELRCDPISGHTALYWYRQSLGQGPEFLIYFQGTGAADDSGLPNDRFFAVRPEGSVSTLKIQRTERGDSAVYLCASSSPGMIHEQFFGPGTRLTVL.

The rearrangement joins TRBV7-3 to TRBJ2-5; D perhaps matches TRBD1 (6 bases). V gave up 5 bases and J gave up 2 bases, with 18 bases separating them. The germline gives CDR1 SGHTA, CDR2 FQGTGA. The CDR3 is 16 residues long. Here the CDR3 reads CASSPIHSRGQETQYF. In DNA form, the CDR3 reads TGTGCCAGCAGCCCAATCCACAGCAGGGGTCAAGAGACCCAGTACTTC.

The chain carries TRBV19 and TRBJ2-5; the D gene is possibly TRBD1 (5 bases). Germline CDR1 LNHDA, CDR2 SQIVND (reference sequence). The CDR3 sequence is 12 residues long. The V end was cut by 9 bases, the J end by 5 bases, with 13 bases between. The CDR3 here is CASTGSGETQYF. As DNA, the CDR3 is TGTGCCAGCACAGGATCCGGGGAGACCCAGTACTTC.

The chain combines TRBV6-4 with TRBJ1-1; D is possibly TRBD1 (6 bases). V dropped 3 bases and J dropped 4 bases, with 12 bases sitting between them. The CDR3 extends over 14 amino acids. Germline-derived CDR1 and CDR2 are MRHNA and SNTAGT. The CDR3: CASSEHRDPTEAFF. The CDR3 coding sequence is TGTGCCAGCAGTGAACACAGGGACCCCACTGAAGCTTTCTTT.

This chain connects TRBV6-5 to TRBJ1-5; D gene unclear. Germline assignment: CDR1 MNHEY and CDR2 SVGAGI. The CDR3 loop spans 14 amino acids. Between the trimmed V and J ends, which lost 6 bases and 5 bases, there was a span of 14 bases. Here the CDR3 reads CASRPRRSDQPQHF. DNA of the CDR3: TGTGCCAGCAGACCACGGAGGTCGGATCAGCCCCAGCATTTT.

This sequence joins TRBV7-9 and TRBJ2-1; 7 nucleotides line up with TRBD2. The V segment lost 0 bases and the J segment 2 bases; nucleotides outside the gene matches: 4. Germline CDR1 is SEHNR and CDR2 is FQNEAQ (reference sequence). The CDR3 runs 16 residues. The CDR3 bases are TGTGCCAGCAGCTTAGCGGCTAGCGGTCCCTACAATGAGCAGTTCTTC. This gives the protein CASSLAASGPYNEQFF.

The chain links TRBV6-5 to TRBJ1-1; perhaps TRBD1 as D (5 bases). V lost 8 bases and J 3 bases, leaving 19 bases between the germline ends. The CDR3 runs 15 residues. The germline gives CDR1 MNHEY, CDR2 SVGAGI. This CDR3 is CASFGSGDGYTEAFF. Written as DNA, the CDR3 is TGTGCCAGCTTCGGCTCTGGGGACGGCTACACTGAAGCTTTCTTT.

The genes are TRBV30 and TRBJ1-1; D gene unclear. Germline V CDR1 and CDR2: GTSNPN, SVGIG (reference sequence). The CDR3 sequence is 12 residues long. V was cut by 5 bases and J by 1 base, with 8 bases left in between. CDR3 loop: CAWDFKNTEAFF. The CDR3 DNA reads TGTGCCTGGGACTTTAAGAACACTGAAGCTTTCTTT.

This sequence joins TRBV5-1 and TRBJ2-6, with no clear D. The CDR3 runs to 14 residues. The ends were cut back, 9 bases at V and 2 bases at J, with 12 bases in the middle. Per germline, CDR1 SGHRS and CDR2 YFSETQ. The chain's CDR3 is CATQNAPGANVLTF. The CDR3 DNA follows: TGCGCCACCCAGAACGCTCCTGGGGCCAACGTCCTGACTTTC.

The CDR3 region has the DNA TGCGCCAGCAGCTGGAGGTTAGACCAGCTCACTGAAGCTTTCTTT. This gives the protein CASSWRLDQLTEAFF. The chain combines TRBV5-1 with TRBJ1-1, with D uncertain. This CDR3 is 15 amino acids long. Germline V gene sequence: CDR1 SGHRS, CDR2 YFSETQ. The V end lost 3 bases, the J end lost 4 bases, and 16 bases lay between the germline ends.

V gene TRBV21-1 combines with J gene TRBJ2-5; the DNA was not compared with TRBD2, the D call given in the table. TRBV21-1 is a pseudogene. The CDR3 extends over 10 amino acids. The CDR3 coding sequence is TGTGCCACCGGGGGGGAGACCCAGTACTTC. It specifies CATGGETQYF.

This clone came up once. The chain links TRBV19 to TRBJ1-2; tentatively, D is TRBD1 (6 bases). V was clipped by 4 bases and J by 8 bases, with 17 bases between them. Germline CDR1 reads LNHDA; CDR2 reads SQIVND (reference sequence). This CDR3 is 14 amino acids long. The CDR3: CASSKSKGVRGYTF. DNA for the CDR3: TGTGCCAGTAGTAAGTCGAAGGGGGTGCGAGGCTACACCTTC.

This clone was recorded once. The gene calls are TRBV6-2 or TRBV6-3 and TRBJ1-4, with D possibly matching TRBD1 (6 bases). V was shortened by 6 bases and J by 15 bases, with 26 bases between the two germline ends. Germline CDR1 is MNHEY and CDR2 is SVGEGT. The CDR3 length is 15 residues. The CDR3 spells CASSRTGTLRQGLFF. The CDR3 DNA reads as TGTGCCAGCAGCAGAACCGGGACACTTCGACAAGGCTTGTTTTTT.

This clone has only one observation. The gene calls are TRBV27 and TRBJ2-3, with a tentative D call TRBD2 (5 bases). Trimming cost V 6 bases and J 2 bases, with 18 bases left between them. This CDR3 has 16 residues. Germline assignment: CDR1 MNHEY and CDR2 SMNVEV (reference sequence). The CDR3 is CASRNFDYRPTDTQYF. CDR3 nucleotides: TGTGCCAGCAGGAATTTCGACTACCGCCCCACAGATACGCAGTATTTT.

The CDR3 DNA reads TGTGCCAGCAGCTTAACGGGCCCCTTTGGAATGGGGAACACTGAAGCTTTCTTT. It translates to CASSLTGPFGMGNTEAFF. The gene calls are TRBV7-3 and TRBJ1-1, with D unresolved. This CDR3 comprises 18 residues. Germline assignment: CDR1 SGHTA and CDR2 FQGTGA. Trimming shortened V by 0 bases and J by 1 base, and 18 bases separated the two germline ends.

V is TRBV7-9 and J is TRBJ2-5; D may be TRBD1 (5 bases). The V end was cut by 4 bases, the J end by 5 bases, with 17 bases between. The CDR3 extends over 15 amino acids. CDR1 and CDR2 from the germline V gene are SEHNR and FQNEAQ (reference sequence). The CDR3 is CASSSSRPQGETQYF. CDR3 nucleotide sequence: TGTGCCAGCAGCTCAAGCCGGCCCCAGGGTGAGACCCAGTACTTC.

The chain uses TRBV7-6 and TRBJ2-1; 9 nucleotides align to TRBD2. Germline trimming cut 3 bases from V and 4 bases from J; bases unmatched to any gene: 4. The germline V gene encodes CDR1 SGHVS and CDR2 FNYEAQ. This CDR3 has 15 amino acids. The CDR3, as DNA: TGTGCCAGCAGCTTTACCAGCGGGGGGTACAATGAGCAGTTCTTC. Protein: CASSFTSGGYNEQFF.